Reported below is one TCR beta chain. This sample was taken from a study of shared clonotypes between healthy human individuals. Assay used: immunoSEQ multiplex PCR; TCRdb lists only in-frame clones, some missing. The repertoire includes 1.5 million to 2.5 million clones, roughly 95% of them detected once, and 0.95% to 1.5% sits in the top ten. In the naive CD8 group, cells lacked CD45RO and were positively selected for CCR7, so terminally differentiated effector memory CD45RA+ cells were left out. Germline-derived CDR1 and CDR2 are MGHRA and YSYEKL. Germline trimming cut 5 bases from V and 1 base from J; bases unmatched to any gene: 3. The CDR3 covers 14 residues.

The source material was naive CD8+ T cells sorted from blood. This rearrangement joins TRBV4-1 to TRBJ2-3; 7 bases match TRBD2. This clonotype was sampled from a man younger than 30 in good health. The CDR3 DNA reads TGCGCCAGCAGCGGCGGGGGAGGCACAGATACGCAGTATTTT. Amino acid sequence: CASSGGGGTDTQYF.